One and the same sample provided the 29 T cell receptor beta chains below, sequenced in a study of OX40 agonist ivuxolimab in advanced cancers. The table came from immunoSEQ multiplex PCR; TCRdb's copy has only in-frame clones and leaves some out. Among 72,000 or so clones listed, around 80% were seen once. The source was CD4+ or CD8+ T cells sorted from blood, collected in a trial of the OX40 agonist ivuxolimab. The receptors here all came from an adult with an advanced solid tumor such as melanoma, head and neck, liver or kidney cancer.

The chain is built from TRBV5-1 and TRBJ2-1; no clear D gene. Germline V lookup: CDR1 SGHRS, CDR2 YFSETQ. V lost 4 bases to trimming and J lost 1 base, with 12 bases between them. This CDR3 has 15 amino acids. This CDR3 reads CASSPTAGSYNEQFF. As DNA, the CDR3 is TGCGCCAGCAGCCCAACCGCCGGATCCTACAATGAGCAGTTCTTC.

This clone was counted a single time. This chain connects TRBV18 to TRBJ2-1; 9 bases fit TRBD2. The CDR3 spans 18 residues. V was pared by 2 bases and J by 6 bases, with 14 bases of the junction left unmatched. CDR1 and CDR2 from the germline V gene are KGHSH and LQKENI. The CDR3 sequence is CASSPFPAGGPLFNEQFF. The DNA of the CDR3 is TGTGCCAGCTCACCATTCCCAGCGGGGGGCCCATTATTCAATGAGCAGTTCTTC.

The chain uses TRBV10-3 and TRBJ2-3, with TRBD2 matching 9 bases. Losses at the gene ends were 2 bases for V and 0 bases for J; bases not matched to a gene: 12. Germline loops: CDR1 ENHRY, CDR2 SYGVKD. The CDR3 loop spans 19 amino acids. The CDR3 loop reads CAISEPLGGGETSTDTQYF. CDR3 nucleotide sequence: TGTGCCATCAGTGAGCCCCTGGGCGGGGGGGAAACTAGCACAGATACGCAGTATTTT.

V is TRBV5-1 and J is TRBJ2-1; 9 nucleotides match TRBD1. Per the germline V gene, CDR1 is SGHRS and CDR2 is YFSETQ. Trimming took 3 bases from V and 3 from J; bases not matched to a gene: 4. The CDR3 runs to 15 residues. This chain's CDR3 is CASSWGQGVYNEQFF. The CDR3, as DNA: TGCGCCAGCAGCTGGGGACAGGGAGTCTACAATGAGCAGTTCTTC.

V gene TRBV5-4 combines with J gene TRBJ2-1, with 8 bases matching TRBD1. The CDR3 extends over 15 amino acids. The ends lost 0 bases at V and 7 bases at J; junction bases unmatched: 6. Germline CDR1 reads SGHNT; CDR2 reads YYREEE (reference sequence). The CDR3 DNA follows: TGTGCCAGCAGCTTGGACAGGGGGAATTGGAATGAGCAGTTCTTC. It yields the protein CASSLDRGNWNEQFF. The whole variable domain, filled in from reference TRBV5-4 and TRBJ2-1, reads ETGVTQSPTHLIKTRGQQVTLRCSSQSGHNTVSWYQQALGQGPQFIFQYYREEENGRGNFPPRFSGLQFPNYSSELNVNALELDDSALYLCASSLDRGNWNEQFFGPGTRLTVL.

The CDR3 DNA reads TGTGCCTGGGCCCTGGACAGGGGGAATTCACCCCTCCACTTT. It specifies CAWALDRGNSPLHF. V usage is TRBV30 and J usage is TRBJ1-6; TRBD1 agrees at 10 bases. The germline gives CDR1 GTSNPN, CDR2 SVGIG (reference sequence). Trimming removed 5 bases from V and 7 bases from J; junction bases left unmatched: 5. The CDR3 consists of 14 residues.

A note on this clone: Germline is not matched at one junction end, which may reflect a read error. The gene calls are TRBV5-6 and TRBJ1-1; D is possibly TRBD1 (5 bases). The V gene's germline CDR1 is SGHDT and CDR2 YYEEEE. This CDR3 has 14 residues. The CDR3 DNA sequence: TGTGCCAGCACCTTGGGAGTAGGGGAGACTGAAGCTTTCTTT. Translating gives CASTLGVGETEAFF.

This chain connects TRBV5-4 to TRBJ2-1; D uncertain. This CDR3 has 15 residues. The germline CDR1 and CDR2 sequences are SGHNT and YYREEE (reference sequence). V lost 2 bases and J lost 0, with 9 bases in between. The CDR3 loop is CASSLPGSSYNEQFF. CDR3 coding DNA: TGTGCCAGCAGCTTACCGGGTAGCTCCTACAATGAGCAGTTCTTC.

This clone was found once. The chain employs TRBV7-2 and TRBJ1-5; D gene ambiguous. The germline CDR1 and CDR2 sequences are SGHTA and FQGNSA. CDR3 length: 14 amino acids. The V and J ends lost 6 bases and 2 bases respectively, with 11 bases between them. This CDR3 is CASRERGGNQPQHF. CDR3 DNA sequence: TGTGCCAGCAGGGAACGCGGCGGCAATCAGCCCCAGCATTTT.

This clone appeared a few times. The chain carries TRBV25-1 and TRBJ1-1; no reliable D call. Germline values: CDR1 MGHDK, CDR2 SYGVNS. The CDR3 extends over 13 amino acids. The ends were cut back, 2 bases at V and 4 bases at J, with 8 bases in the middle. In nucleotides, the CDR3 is TGTGCCAGCAGTGAACAGGTTCGCACTGAAGCTTTCTTT. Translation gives CASSEQVRTEAFF. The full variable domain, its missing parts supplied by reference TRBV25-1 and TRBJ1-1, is EADIYQTPRYLVIGTGKKITLECSQTMGHDKMYWYQQDPGMELHLIHYSYGVNSTEKGDLSSESTVSRIRTEHFPLTLESARPSHTSQYLCASSEQVRTEAFFGQGTRLTVV.

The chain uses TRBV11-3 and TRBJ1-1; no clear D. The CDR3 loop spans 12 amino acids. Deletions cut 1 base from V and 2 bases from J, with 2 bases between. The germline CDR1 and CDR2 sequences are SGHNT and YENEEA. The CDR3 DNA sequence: TGTGCCAGCAGCTTAGCAAACACTGAAGCTTTCTTT. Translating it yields CASSLANTEAFF.

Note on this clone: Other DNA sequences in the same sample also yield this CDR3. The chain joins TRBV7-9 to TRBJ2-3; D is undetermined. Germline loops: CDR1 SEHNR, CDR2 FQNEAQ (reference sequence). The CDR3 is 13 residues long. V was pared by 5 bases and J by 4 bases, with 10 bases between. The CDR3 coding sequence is TGTGCCAGCAGCCCGCGCGGTCCAGATACGCAGTATTTT. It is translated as CASSPRGPDTQYF.

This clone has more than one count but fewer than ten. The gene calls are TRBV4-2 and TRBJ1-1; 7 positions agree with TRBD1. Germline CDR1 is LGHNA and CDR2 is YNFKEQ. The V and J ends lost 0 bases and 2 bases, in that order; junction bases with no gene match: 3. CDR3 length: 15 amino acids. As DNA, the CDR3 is TGTGCCAGCAGCCAAGATGACAGGGACAACACTGAAGCTTTCTTT. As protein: CASSQDDRDNTEAFF.

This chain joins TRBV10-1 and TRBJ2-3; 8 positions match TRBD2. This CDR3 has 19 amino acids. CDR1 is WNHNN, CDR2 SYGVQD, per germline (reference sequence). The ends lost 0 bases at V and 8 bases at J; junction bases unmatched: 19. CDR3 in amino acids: CASSESTAFAGGGPGTQYF. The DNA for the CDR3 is TGCGCCAGCAGTGAGTCGACGGCTTTTGCGGGGGGTGGCCCCGGTACGCAGTATTTT.

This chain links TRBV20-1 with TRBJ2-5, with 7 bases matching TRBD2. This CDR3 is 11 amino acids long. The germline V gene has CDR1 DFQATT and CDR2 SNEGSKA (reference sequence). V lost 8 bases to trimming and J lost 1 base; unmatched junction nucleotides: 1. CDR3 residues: CSSGIQETQYF. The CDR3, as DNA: TGCAGTAGCGGGATCCAAGAGACCCAGTACTTC.

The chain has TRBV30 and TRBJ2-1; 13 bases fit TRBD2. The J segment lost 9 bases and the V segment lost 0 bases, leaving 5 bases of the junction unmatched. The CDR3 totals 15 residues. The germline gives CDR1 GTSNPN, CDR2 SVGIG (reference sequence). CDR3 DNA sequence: TGTGCCTGGAGTGTACAACTAGCGGGGGGGCTTGAGCAGTTCTTC. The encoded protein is CAWSVQLAGGLEQFF.

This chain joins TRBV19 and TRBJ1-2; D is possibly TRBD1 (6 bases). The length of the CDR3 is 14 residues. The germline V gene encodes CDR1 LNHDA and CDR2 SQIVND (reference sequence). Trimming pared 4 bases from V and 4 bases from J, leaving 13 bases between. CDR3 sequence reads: CASSTFDRFYGYTF. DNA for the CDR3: TGTGCCAGTAGTACTTTCGACAGGTTCTATGGCTACACCTTC.

CDR3 nucleotides: TGTGCCATCAGTGAATTACCTACAGGGACCTATGGCTACACCTTC. Translated, it gives CAISELPTGTYGYTF. J is TRBJ1-2 and V is TRBV10-3; D is perhaps TRBD1 (6 bases). The CDR3 contains 15 residues. V shed 3 bases and J shed 4 bases, with 15 bases lying between them. Germline CDR1 ENHRY, CDR2 SYGVKD.

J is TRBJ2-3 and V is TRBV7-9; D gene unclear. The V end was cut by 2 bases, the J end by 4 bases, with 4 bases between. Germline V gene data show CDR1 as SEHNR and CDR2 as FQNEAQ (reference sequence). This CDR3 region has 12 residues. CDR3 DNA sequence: TGTGCCAGCAGCTTATCTTCAGATACGCAGTATTTT. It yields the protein CASSLSSDTQYF.

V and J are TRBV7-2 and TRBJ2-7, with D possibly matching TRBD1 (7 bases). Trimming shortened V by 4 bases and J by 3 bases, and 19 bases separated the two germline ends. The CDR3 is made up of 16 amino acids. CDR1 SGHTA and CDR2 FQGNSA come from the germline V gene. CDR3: CASSSPQGGSVYEQYF. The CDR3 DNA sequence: TGTGCCAGCAGCTCCCCCCAGGGGGGCAGTGTCTACGAGCAGTACTTC.

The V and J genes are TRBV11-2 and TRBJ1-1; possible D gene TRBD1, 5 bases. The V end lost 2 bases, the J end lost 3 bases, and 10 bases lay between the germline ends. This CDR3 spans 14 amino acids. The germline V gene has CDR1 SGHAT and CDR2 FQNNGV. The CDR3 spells CASSLRDEDTEAFF. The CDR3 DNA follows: TGTGCCAGCAGCTTACGGGACGAAGACACTGAAGCTTTCTTT.

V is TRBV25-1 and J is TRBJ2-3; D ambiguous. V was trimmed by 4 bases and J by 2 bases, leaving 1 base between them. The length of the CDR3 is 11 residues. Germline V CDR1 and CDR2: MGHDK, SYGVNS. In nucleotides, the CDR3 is TGTGCCAGCAGTGCCACAGATACGCAGTATTTT. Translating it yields CASSATDTQYF. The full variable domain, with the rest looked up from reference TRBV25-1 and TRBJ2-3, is EADIYQTPRYLVIGTGKKITLECSQTMGHDKMYWYQQDPGMELHLIHYSYGVNSTEKGDLSSESTVSRIRTEHFPLTLESARPSHTSQYLCASSATDTQYFGPGTRLTVL.

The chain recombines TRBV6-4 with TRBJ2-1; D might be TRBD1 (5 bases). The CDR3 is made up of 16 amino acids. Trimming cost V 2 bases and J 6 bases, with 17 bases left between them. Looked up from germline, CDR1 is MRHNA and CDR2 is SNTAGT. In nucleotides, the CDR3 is TGTGCCAGCAGTGACACCCGAAGCAGGGTATCCAATGAGCAGTTCTTC. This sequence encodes CASSDTRSRVSNEQFF.

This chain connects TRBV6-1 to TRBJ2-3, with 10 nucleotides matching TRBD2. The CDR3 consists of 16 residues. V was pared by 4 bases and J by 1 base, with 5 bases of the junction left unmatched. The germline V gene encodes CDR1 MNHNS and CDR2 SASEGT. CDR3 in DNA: TGTGCCAGCAGTGGGAGGACTAGCGGACGCACAGATACGCAGTATTTT. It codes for CASSGRTSGRTDTQYF.

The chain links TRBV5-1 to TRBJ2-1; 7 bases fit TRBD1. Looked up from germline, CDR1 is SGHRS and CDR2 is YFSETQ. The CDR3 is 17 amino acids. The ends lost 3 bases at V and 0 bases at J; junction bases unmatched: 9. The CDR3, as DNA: TGCGCCAGCAGCTCCTTGGGGACAGCAATCTCCTACAATGAGCAGTTCTTC. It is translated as CASSSLGTAISYNEQFF.

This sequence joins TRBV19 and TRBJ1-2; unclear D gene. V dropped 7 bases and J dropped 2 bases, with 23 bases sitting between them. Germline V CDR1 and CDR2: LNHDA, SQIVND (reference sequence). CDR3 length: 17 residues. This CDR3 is CASTETTQTRGNYGYTF. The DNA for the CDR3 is TGTGCCAGTACCGAAACTACACAGACTCGCGGGAACTATGGCTACACCTTC. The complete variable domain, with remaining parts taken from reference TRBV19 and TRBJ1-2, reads DGGITQSPKYLFRKEGQNVTLSCEQNLNHDAMYWYRQDPGQGLRLIYYSQIVNDFQKGDIAEGYSVSREKKESFPLTVTSAQKNPTAFYLCASTETTQTRGNYGYTFGSGTRLTVV.

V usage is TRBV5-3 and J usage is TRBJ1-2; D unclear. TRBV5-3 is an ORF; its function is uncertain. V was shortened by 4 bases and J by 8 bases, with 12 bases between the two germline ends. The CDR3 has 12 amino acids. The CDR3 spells CARSPALGGYTF. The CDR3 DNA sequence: TGTGCCAGAAGCCCCGCATTAGGGGGCTACACCTTC.

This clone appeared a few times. CDR3 sequence: CASSSKGAWEQYF. CDR3 DNA: TGTGCCAGTAGTTCAAAGGGTGCGTGGGAGCAGTACTTC. This chain connects TRBV19 to TRBJ2-7; no clear D. CDR3 size: 13 residues. V was cut by 5 bases and J by 7 bases, with 15 bases left in between. Germline V gene data show CDR1 as LNHDA and CDR2 as SQIVND (reference sequence).

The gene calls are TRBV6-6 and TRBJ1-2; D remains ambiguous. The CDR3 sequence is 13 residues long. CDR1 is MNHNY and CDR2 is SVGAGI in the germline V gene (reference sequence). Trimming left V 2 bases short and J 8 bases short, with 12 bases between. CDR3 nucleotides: TGTGCCAGCAGTTACAGCCCTAATGGGGGCTACACCTTC. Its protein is CASSYSPNGGYTF.